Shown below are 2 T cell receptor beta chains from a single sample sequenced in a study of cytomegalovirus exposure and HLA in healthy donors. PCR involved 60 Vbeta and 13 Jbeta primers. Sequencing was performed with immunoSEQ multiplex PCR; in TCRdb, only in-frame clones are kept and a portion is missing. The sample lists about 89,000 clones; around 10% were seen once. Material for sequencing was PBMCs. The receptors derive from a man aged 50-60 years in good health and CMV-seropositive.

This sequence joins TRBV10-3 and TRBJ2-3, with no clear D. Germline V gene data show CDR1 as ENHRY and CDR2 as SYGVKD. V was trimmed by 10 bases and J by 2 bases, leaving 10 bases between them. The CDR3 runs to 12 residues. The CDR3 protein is CATLHNTDTQYF. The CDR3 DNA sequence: TGTGCCACCCTCCACAACACAGATACGCAGTATTTT.

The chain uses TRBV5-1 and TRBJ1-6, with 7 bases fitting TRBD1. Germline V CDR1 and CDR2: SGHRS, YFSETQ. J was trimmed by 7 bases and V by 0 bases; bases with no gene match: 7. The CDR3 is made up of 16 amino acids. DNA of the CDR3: TGCGCCAGCAGCTTGGGGGTTAGGGGGCGGAATTCACCCCTCCACTTT. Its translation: CASSLGVRGRNSPLHF. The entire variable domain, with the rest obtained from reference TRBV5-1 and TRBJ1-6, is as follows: KAGVTQTPRYLIKTRGQQVTLSCSPISGHRSVSWYQQTPGQGLQFLFEYFSETQRNKGNFPGRFSGRQFSNSRSEMNVSTLELGDSALYLCASSLGVRGRNSPLHFGNGTRLTVT.